Listed here are 27 T cell receptor beta chains from one sample, sequenced in a study of blood T cell repertoires in COVID-19. The assay was immunoSEQ multiplex PCR, and TCRdb's table has in-frame clones only and misses some. The table records about 220,000 clones, roughly four fifths of them present only once. The specimen was peripheral blood. The receptors originated from a woman aged 70 to 79 with COVID-19, enrolled during active disease.

The chain links TRBV19 to TRBJ2-2, with TRBD2 matching 10 bases. The length of the CDR3 is 15 residues. The ends lost 7 bases at V and 7 bases at J; junction bases unmatched: 9. From germline, CDR1 is LNHDA and CDR2 SQIVND (reference sequence). The CDR3 DNA reads TGTGCCAGTAAACATGGAGCGGGAGGGATCGGGGAGCTGTTTTTT. Translated, it gives CASKHGAGGIGELFF.

The sample holds a few counts of this clone. The CDR3 DNA follows: TGCGCCAGCCGTGTCTCGTTACAGAATAATTCACCCCTCCACTTT. Translated: CASRVSLQNNSPLHF. The J gene is TRBJ1-6, the V gene TRBV5-1; D not resolved. Germline lookup yields CDR1 SGHRS and CDR2 YFSETQ. Trimming removed 7 bases at V and 5 bases at J, with 16 bases between. This CDR3 contains 15 residues.

The CDR3 loop is CAISGGQGPEAFF. The CDR3 DNA reads as TGTGCCATCAGTGGGGGACAGGGGCCAGAAGCTTTCTTT. This rearrangement joins TRBV10-3 to TRBJ1-1, with 10 bases lining up with TRBD1. The CDR3 is made up of 13 amino acids. Trimming cost V 4 bases and J 8 bases; bases outside gene matches: 4. Germline V lookup: CDR1 ENHRY, CDR2 SYGVKD.

This chain uses TRBV19 with TRBJ1-2, with D maybe TRBD1 (6 bases). The V gene lost 7 bases and the J gene lost 6 bases, with 15 bases spanning the gap. This CDR3 comprises 13 residues. The germline V gene encodes CDR1 LNHDA and CDR2 SQIVND (reference sequence). CDR3 DNA: TGTGCCAGTAACCACCGGGGGGCAAATGGCTACACCTTC. Its translation: CASNHRGANGYTF.

This clone was seen only a few times. This sequence joins TRBV18 and TRBJ1-2, with D perhaps TRBD1 (5 bases). The CDR3 has 13 amino acids. Trimming took 1 base from V and 2 from J, leaving 5 bases between them. Germline V CDR1 and CDR2: KGHSH, LQKENI. CDR3 DNA: TGTGCCAGCTCACCACAGGGGAACTATGGCTACACCTTC. Amino acids: CASSPQGNYGYTF.

V gene TRBV19 combines with J gene TRBJ1-5; the D is unclear. Germline V gene sequence: CDR1 LNHDA, CDR2 SQIVND (reference sequence). This CDR3 has 13 residues. V lost 3 bases, J lost 7 bases, and 10 bases lay in between. DNA for the CDR3: TGTGCCAGTAGTATGCAGGATAGACAGCCCCAGCATTTT. Its protein product is CASSMQDRQPQHF.

This rearrangement joins TRBV18 to TRBJ2-5; tentatively, D is TRBD2 (5 bases). CDR3 length: 17 residues. From germline, CDR1 is KGHSH and CDR2 LQKENI. The V and J ends lost 1 base and 2 bases respectively, with 17 bases between them. The CDR3 DNA reads TGTGCCAGCTCACCACTCGCGTCAGCGGCAGCTCAAGAGACCCAGTACTTC. It encodes CASSPLASAAAQETQYF.

In nucleotides, the CDR3 is TGTGCCAGCAGTGAATACGGCAGGTTCTATGGCTACACCTTC. As protein: CASSEYGRFYGYTF. The V call is TRBV25-1, the J call TRBJ1-2; D remains unclear. With 0 bases removed from V and 4 bases from J, the gap between germline ends came to 9 bases. Germline lookup yields CDR1 MGHDK and CDR2 SYGVNS. This CDR3 is built from 14 residues.

The V gene is TRBV2, the J gene TRBJ2-2; a weak D match, TRBD1 (5 bases). The CDR3 length is 16 residues. From germline, CDR1 is SNHLY and CDR2 FYNNEI. Trimming took 7 bases from V and 1 from J, leaving 16 bases between them. CDR3 DNA sequence: TGTGCCAGCACTGCGGTCAGGGTAGGGAACACCGGGGAGCTGTTTTTT. Encoded protein: CASTAVRVGNTGELFF.

The V and J genes are TRBV28 and TRBJ1-2; tentative D call: TRBD1 (6 bases). The CDR3 is 15 amino acids. Germline V lookup: CDR1 MDHEN, CDR2 SYDVKM. V was shortened by 4 bases and J by 4 bases, with 16 bases between the two germline ends. The CDR3 loop is CASSSKLRQAYGYTF. CDR3 sequence (DNA): TGTGCCAGCAGTTCAAAACTCCGACAGGCCTATGGCTACACCTTC.

This clone was seen once. This chain connects TRBV6-5 to TRBJ1-2; TRBD1 matches at 7 bases. The CDR3 is made up of 11 amino acids. From germline, CDR1 is MNHEY and CDR2 SVGAGI. V was clipped by 5 bases and J by 12 bases; unmatched bases: 6. The chain's CDR3 is CASSRTGLHTF. The CDR3 DNA reads TGTGCCAGCAGTCGGACAGGTTTACACACCTTC.

The V and J genes are TRBV19 and TRBJ1-1; TRBD1 agrees at 11 bases. The CDR3 is 15 residues long. With V trimmed by 1 base and J by 3 bases, 1 base remained unmatched. Germline CDR1 and CDR2: LNHDA and SQIVND (reference sequence). The CDR3 DNA sequence: TGTGCCAGTAGTATAGGGGACAGGGGGTACACTGAAGCTTTCTTT. Its protein is CASSIGDRGYTEAFF.

This clone has more than one count but fewer than ten. The chain joins TRBV6-4 to TRBJ2-1; 11 positions agree with TRBD1. The CDR3 is 15 residues long. CDR1 MRHNA and CDR2 SNTAGT come from the germline V gene. The ends lost 5 bases at V and 6 bases at J; junction bases unmatched: 6. The DNA for the CDR3 is TGTGCCAGCAGTCCGGGACAGGGGGTCTTCAATGAGCAGTTCTTC. It codes for CASSPGQGVFNEQFF.

The chain is built from TRBV25-1 and TRBJ2-3; weak D call: TRBD2 (7 bases). Looked up from germline, CDR1 is MGHDK and CDR2 is SYGVNS. With 5 bases removed from V and 7 bases from J, the gap between germline ends came to 19 bases. The CDR3 has 15 amino acids. CDR3 sequence reads: CASSNAGARIHTQYF. CDR3 DNA sequence: TGTGCCAGCAGTAATGCGGGGGCGAGGATTCATACGCAGTATTTT.

The chain uses TRBV6-6 and TRBJ1-1, with D maybe TRBD1 (6 bases). The CDR3 runs to 15 residues. V shed 6 bases and J shed 2 bases, with 16 bases lying between them. Germline CDR1 MNHNY, CDR2 SVGAGI (reference sequence). Here the CDR3 reads CASRQTRTANTEAFF. DNA for the CDR3: TGTGCCAGCAGACAAACCCGGACAGCCAACACTGAAGCTTTCTTT.

The rearrangement uses TRBV30 and TRBJ2-2; no firm D call. This CDR3 is 11 amino acids long. The ends were cut back, 3 bases at V and 6 bases at J, with 5 bases in the middle. Germline V gene sequence: CDR1 GTSNPN, CDR2 SVGIG (reference sequence). The CDR3 nucleotides read TGTGCCTGGAGCGGGTCCGGGGAGCTGTTTTTT. Its protein product is CAWSGSGELFF. Supplemented by reference TRBV30 and TRBJ2-2, the full variable domain reads SQTIHQWPATLVQPVGSPLSLECTVEGTSNPNLYWYRQAAGRGLQLLFYSVGIGQISSEVPQNLSASRPQDRQFILSSKKLLLSDSGFYLCAWSGSGELFFGEGSRLTVL.

This clone was observed once. In DNA, the CDR3 is TGTGCCAGCAGCTTTTCCTTGAGGTCCGGGGCTTTCTTT. As protein: CASSFSLRSGAFF. V is TRBV7-3 and J is TRBJ1-1, with D unclear. CDR1 is SGHTA, CDR2 FQGTGA, per germline. The CDR3 contains 13 residues. Trimming cost V 3 bases and J 11 bases, with 16 bases left between them.

The chain has TRBV6-5 and TRBJ2-2; D gene uncertain. V was cut by 0 bases and J by 6 bases, with 5 bases left in between. This CDR3 contains 13 residues. Germline values: CDR1 MNHEY, CDR2 SVGAGI. This chain's CDR3 is CASSYSRSGELFF. For the CDR3, the DNA is TGTGCCAGCAGTTACTCCCGGTCCGGGGAGCTGTTTTTT.

The chain is built from TRBV4-2 and TRBJ1-2; D is uncertain. The CDR3 consists of 15 residues. Germline CDR1 reads LGHNA; CDR2 reads YNFKEQ. Trimming took 3 bases from V and 4 from J, leaving 15 bases between them. CDR3 sequence: CASSQSLVGSYGYTF. As DNA, the CDR3 is TGTGCCAGCAGCCAGAGTTTAGTGGGCAGCTATGGCTACACCTTC.

This chain uses TRBV6-1 with TRBJ2-7; no firm D call. Germline V gene sequence: CDR1 MNHNS, CDR2 SASEGT. V lost 0 bases, J lost 1 base, and 7 bases lay in between. The CDR3 totals 14 residues. The CDR3 coding sequence is TGTGCCAGCAGTGAAGCCCAATCATCCTACGAGCAGTACTTC. Protein product: CASSEAQSSYEQYF.

CDR3: CASSPPGGANTEAFF. CDR3 sequence (DNA): TGTGCCAGCTCACCACCCGGGGGGGCCAACACTGAAGCTTTCTTT. This rearrangement joins TRBV18 to TRBJ1-1; D may be TRBD1 (6 bases). This CDR3 region has 15 residues. The V and J ends lost 0 bases and 2 bases respectively, with 10 bases between them. Germline V gene lookup returns CDR1 KGHSH and CDR2 LQKENI.

This CDR3 reads CASYWGVNTEAFF. CDR3 DNA sequence: TGTGCTTCCTACTGGGGAGTGAACACTGAAGCTTTCTTT. The chain uses TRBV27 and TRBJ1-1; D not certain. Germline values: CDR1 MNHEY, CDR2 SMNVEV (reference sequence). The CDR3 totals 13 residues.

The chain uses TRBV6-7 and TRBJ2-2; the match to TRBD1 covers 9 bases. TRBV6-7 is an open reading frame whose function is uncertain. This CDR3 has 18 residues. After removal of 4 bases from V and 6 bases from J, the junction contained 15 bases not matched to a gene. The CDR3 nucleotides are TGTGCCAGCAGTTCACCGACGGGGGGACAGGGAAGGGCCGGGGAGCTGTTTTTT. Translated: CASSSPTGGQGRAGELFF.

This clone was observed a few times. The chain uses TRBV5-1 and TRBJ2-5; D is possibly TRBD2 (6 bases). CDR1 is SGHRS, CDR2 YFSETQ, per germline. Trimming shortened V by 3 bases and J by 10 bases, and 28 bases separated the two germline ends. This CDR3 spans 17 amino acids. The CDR3 nucleotides read TGCGCCAGCAGCTCGGAGGGGCCTCGCAGGACTCTTCGGGACCAGTACTTC. Encoded protein: CASSSEGPRRTLRDQYF.

The chain combines TRBV18 with TRBJ1-5, with 8 nucleotides matching TRBD1. The V gene's germline CDR1 is KGHSH and CDR2 LQKENI. The CDR3 is 15 amino acids. With V trimmed by 4 bases and J by 3 bases, 5 bases remained unmatched. The CDR3 DNA reads TGTGCCAGCTCACAGACAGGGGCCCCCAATCAGCCCCAGCATTTT. Translating it yields CASSQTGAPNQPQHF.

J is TRBJ2-7 and V is TRBV18; weak D call: TRBD1 (6 bases). Germline CDR1 and CDR2: KGHSH and LQKENI. V was trimmed by 2 bases and J by 3 bases, leaving 11 bases between them. The CDR3 contains 14 residues. The CDR3, as DNA: TGTGCCAGCTCACCAGATAAGACAGGCTACGAGCAGTACTTC. Translation gives CASSPDKTGYEQYF.

This sequence joins TRBV7-2 and TRBJ1-3, with D possibly matching TRBD1 (6 bases). V lost 1 base, J lost 0 bases, and 10 bases lay in between. Per the germline V gene, CDR1 is SGHTA and CDR2 is FQGNSA. CDR3 length: 16 residues. Here the CDR3 reads CASSLVEGVSGNTIYF. CDR3 nucleotides: TGTGCCAGCAGCTTAGTTGAGGGGGTCTCTGGAAACACCATATATTTT. The full variable domain, its missing parts supplied by reference TRBV7-2 and TRBJ1-3, is GAGVSQSPSNKVTEKGKDVELRCDPISGHTALYWYRQSLGQGLEFLIYFQGNSAPDKSGLPSDRFSAERTGGSVSTLTIQRTQQEDSAVYLCASSLVEGVSGNTIYFGEGSWLTVV.